The clone carrying this T cell receptor beta chain was counted a single time. The target antigen is unknown. This sample was taken from a study of cytomegalovirus exposure and HLA in healthy donors. Study-level points and caveats: Cytomegalovirus association was listed for around 170 TCR beta chains. Whilst most TCR sequences proved rare, a subset of public TCRs occurred across many donors. The classifier was said to identify cytomegalovirus status with high specificity and sensitivity.

Trimming pared 6 bases from V and 1 base from J, leaving 15 bases between. There are 15 residues in the CDR3. Germline V gene sequence: CDR1 MNHEY, CDR2 SMNVEV (reference sequence). The donors were members of the validation cohort comprising over 100 subjects, separate from the roughly 600-subject first cohort. Some clones are missing from TCRdb's copy, which holds only in-frame ones; the method was immunoSEQ multiplex PCR. Here the sample spans more than 90,000 clones, approximately 93% being singletons. The rearrangement links TRBV27 to TRBJ2-5; perhaps TRBD1 as D (6 bases). Sequencing input: PBMCs. The sequence was obtained from a woman younger than 45 in good health and CMV-seropositive. CDR3 in DNA: TGTGCCAGCAGACCCCAGACAGGCTTCCAAGAGACCCAGTACTTC. Its protein product is CASRPQTGFQETQYF.